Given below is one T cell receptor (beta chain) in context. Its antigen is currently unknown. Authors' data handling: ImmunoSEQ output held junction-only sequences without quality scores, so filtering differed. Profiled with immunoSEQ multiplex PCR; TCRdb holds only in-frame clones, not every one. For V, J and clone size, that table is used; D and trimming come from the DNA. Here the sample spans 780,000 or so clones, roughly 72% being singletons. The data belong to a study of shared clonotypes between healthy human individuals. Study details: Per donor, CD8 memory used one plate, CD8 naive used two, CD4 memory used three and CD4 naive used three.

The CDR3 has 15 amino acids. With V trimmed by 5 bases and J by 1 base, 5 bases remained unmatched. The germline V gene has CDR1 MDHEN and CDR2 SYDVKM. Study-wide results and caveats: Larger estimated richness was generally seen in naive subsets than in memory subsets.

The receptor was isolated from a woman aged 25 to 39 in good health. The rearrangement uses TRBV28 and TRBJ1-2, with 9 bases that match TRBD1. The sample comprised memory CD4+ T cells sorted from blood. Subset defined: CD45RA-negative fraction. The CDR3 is CASSTRQGGNYGYTF. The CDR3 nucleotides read TGTGCCAGCAGTACTCGACAGGGGGGTAACTATGGCTACACCTTC.